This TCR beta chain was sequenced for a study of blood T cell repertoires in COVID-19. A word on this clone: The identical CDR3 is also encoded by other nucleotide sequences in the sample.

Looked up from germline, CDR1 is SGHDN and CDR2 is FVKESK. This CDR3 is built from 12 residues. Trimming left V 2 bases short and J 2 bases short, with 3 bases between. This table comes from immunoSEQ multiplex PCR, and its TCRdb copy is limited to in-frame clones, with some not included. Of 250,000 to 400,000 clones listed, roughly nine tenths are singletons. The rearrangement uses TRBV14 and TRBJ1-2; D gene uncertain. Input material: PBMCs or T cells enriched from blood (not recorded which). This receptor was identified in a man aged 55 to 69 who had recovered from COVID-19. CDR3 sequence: CASSQQNYGYTF. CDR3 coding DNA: TGTGCCAGCAGCCAACAGAACTATGGCTACACCTTC.